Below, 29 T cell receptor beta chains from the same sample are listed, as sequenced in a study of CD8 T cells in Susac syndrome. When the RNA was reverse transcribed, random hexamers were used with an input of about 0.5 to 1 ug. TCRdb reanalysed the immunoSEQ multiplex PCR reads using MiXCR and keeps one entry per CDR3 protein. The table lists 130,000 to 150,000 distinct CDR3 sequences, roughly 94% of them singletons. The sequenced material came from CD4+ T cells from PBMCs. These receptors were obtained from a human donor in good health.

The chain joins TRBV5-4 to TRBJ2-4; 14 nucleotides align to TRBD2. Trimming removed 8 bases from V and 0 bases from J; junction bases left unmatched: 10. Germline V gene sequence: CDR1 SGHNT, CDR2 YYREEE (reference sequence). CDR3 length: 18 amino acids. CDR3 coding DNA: TGTGCCAGTCACACGGGACTAGCGGGAGTTGGAGCCAAAAACATTCAGTACTTC. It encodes CASHTGLAGVGAKNIQYF.

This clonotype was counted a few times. The CDR3 here is CASSPTGTNLLYGYTF. The DNA of the CDR3 is TGTGCCAGCAGCCCGACCGGGACCAACCTACTCTATGGCTACACCTTC. The chain has TRBV4-2 and TRBJ1-2, with D possibly matching TRBD1 (5 bases). Per germline, CDR1 LGHNA and CDR2 YNFKEQ. The CDR3 is 16 amino acids. V gave up 4 bases and J gave up 4 bases, with 19 bases separating them.

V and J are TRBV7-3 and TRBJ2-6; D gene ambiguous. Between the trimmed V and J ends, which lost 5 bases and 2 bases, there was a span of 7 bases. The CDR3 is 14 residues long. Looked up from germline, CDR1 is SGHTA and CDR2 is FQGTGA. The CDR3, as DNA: TGTGCCAGCAGCCACGACCCTGGGGCCAACGTCCTGACTTTC. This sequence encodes CASSHDPGANVLTF.

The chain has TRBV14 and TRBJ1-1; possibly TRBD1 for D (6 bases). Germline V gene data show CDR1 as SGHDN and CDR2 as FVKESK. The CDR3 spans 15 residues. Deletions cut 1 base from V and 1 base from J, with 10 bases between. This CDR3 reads CASSQARGANTEAFF. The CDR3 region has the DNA TGTGCCAGCAGCCAAGCTCGGGGGGCGAACACTGAAGCTTTCTTT.

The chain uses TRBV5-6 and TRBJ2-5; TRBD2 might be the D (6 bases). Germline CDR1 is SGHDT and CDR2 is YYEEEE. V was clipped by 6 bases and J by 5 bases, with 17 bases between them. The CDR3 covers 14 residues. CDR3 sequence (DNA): TGTGCCAGCAACTCCGACATTCGGGGGGAGACCCAGTACTTC. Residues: CASNSDIRGETQYF.

CDR3 loop: CASSQWGQGGDEQYF. The CDR3 DNA reads TGTGCCAGCAGCCAGTGGGGACAGGGGGGAGACGAGCAGTACTTC. The J gene is TRBJ2-7, the V gene TRBV4-2; 11 positions match TRBD1. CDR1 and CDR2 (germline): LGHNA, YNFKEQ. The CDR3 is 15 amino acids. The junction had 6 bases not matched to a gene; V was cut back by 3 bases and J by 5 bases.

The CDR3 here is CASSQLASFYGYTF. Written as DNA, the CDR3 is TGCGCCAGCAGTCAACTCGCGTCTTTCTATGGCTACACCTTC. The chain couples TRBV23-1 to TRBJ1-2; D remains ambiguous. TRBV23-1 is noted as an ORF with a role that remains uncertain. The CDR3 runs 14 residues. V shed 2 bases and J shed 4 bases, with 11 bases lying between them.

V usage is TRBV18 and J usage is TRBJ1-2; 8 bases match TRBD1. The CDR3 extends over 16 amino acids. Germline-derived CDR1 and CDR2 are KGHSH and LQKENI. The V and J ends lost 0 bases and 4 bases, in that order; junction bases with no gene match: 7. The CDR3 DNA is TGTGCCAGCTCACCACCGGCCGCAGGGGGCGGCTATGGCTACACCTTC. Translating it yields CASSPPAAGGGYGYTF.

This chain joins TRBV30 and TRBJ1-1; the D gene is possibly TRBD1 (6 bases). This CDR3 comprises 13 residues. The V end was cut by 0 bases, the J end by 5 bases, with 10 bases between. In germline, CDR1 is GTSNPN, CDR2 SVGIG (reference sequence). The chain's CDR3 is CAWSVRQGTEAFF. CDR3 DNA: TGTGCCTGGAGTGTACGCCAGGGGACTGAAGCTTTCTTT. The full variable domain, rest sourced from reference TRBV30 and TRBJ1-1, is SQTIHQWPATLVQPVGSPLSLECTVEGTSNPNLYWYRQAAGRGLQLLFYSVGIGQISSEVPQNLSASRPQDRQFILSSKKLLLSDSGFYLCAWSVRQGTEAFFGQGTRLTVV.

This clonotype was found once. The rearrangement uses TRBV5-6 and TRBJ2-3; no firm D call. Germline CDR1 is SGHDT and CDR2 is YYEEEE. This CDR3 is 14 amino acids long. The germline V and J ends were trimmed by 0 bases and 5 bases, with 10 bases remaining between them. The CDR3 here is CASSLAPLEDTQYF. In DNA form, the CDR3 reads TGTGCCAGCAGCTTGGCCCCCTTGGAAGATACGCAGTATTTT.

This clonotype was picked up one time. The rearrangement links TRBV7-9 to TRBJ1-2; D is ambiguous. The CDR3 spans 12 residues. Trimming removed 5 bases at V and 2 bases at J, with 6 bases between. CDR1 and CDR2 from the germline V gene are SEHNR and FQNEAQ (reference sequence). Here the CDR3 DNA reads TGTGCCAGCAGCGAGGAAAACTATGGCTACACCTTC. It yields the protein CASSEENYGYTF. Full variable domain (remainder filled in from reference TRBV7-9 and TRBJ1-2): DTGVSQNPRHKITKRGQNVTFRCDPISEHNRLYWYRQTLGQGPEFLTYFQNEAQLEKSRLLSDRFSAERPKGSFSTLEIQRTEQGDSAMYLCASSEENYGYTFGSGTRLTVV.

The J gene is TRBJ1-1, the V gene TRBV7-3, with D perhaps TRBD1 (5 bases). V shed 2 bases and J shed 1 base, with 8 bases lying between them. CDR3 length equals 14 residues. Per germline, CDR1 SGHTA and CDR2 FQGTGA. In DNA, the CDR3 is TGTGCCAGCAGCTTAGGGGCAACGAACACTGAAGCTTTCTTT. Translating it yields CASSLGATNTEAFF.

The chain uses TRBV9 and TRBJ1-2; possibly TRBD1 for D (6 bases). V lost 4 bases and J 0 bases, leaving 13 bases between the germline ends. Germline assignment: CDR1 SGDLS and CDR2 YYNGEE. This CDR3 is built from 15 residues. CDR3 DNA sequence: TGTGCCAGCAGCAAGACAGGACAAGCTAACTATGGCTACACCTTC. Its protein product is CASSKTGQANYGYTF.

The CDR3 sequence is CAISAQRSYNEQFF. CDR3 sequence (DNA): TGTGCCATCAGTGCTCAGCGCTCCTACAATGAGCAGTTCTTC. This rearrangement joins TRBV10-3 to TRBJ2-1; D is ambiguous. The CDR3 runs 14 residues. CDR1 and CDR2 (germline): ENHRY, SYGVKD. V dropped 4 bases and J dropped 0 bases, with 7 bases sitting between them.

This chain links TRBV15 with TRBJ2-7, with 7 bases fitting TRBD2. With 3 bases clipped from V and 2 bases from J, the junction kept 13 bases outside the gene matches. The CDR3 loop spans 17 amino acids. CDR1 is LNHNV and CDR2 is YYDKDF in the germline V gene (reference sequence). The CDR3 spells CATSRIKAAGPTYEQYF. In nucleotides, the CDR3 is TGTGCCACCAGCAGGATTAAGGCAGCGGGACCAACCTACGAGCAGTACTTC. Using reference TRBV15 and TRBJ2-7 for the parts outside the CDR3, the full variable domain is DAMVIQNPRYQVTQFGKPVTLSCSQTLNHNVMYWYQQKSSQAPKLLFHYYDKDFNNEADTPDNFQSRRPNTSFCFLDIRSPGLGDTAMYLCATSRIKAAGPTYEQYFGPGTRLTVT.

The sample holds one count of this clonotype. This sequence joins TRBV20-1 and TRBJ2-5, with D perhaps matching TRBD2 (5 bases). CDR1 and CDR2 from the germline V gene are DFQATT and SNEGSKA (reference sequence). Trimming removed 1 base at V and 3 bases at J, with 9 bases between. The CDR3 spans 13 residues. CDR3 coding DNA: TGCAGTGCTAGAGGGGGAGCCAAAGAGACCCAGTACTTC. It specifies CSARGGAKETQYF.

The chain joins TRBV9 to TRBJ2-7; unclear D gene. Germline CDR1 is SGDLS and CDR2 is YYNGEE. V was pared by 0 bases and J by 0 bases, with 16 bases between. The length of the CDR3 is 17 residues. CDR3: CASSVGVGPLHSYEQYF. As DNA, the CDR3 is TGTGCCAGCAGCGTAGGGGTAGGACCCTTGCACTCCTACGAGCAGTACTTC.

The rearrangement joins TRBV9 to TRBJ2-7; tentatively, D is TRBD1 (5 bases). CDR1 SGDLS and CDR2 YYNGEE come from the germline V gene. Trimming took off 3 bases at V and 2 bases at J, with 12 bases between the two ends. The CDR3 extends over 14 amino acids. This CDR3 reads CASSEGRLPYEQYF. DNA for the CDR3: TGTGCCAGCAGCGAGGGGCGGCTTCCCTACGAGCAGTACTTC.

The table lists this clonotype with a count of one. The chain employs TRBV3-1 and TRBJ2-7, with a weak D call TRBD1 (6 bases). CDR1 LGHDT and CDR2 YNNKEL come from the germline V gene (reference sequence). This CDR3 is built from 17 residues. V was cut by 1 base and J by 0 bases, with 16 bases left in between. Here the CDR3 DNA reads TGTGCCAGCAGCCAAGTTTTTGGGGGCTCCCCCTCCTACGAGCAGTACTTC. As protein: CASSQVFGGSPSYEQYF.

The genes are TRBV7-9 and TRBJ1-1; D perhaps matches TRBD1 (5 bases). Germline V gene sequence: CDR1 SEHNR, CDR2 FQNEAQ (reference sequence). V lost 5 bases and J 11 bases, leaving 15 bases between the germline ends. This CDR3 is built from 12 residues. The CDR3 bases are TGTGCCAGCAGCCCTGGGTCAGGGCGGGCTTTCTTT. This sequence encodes CASSPGSGRAFF.

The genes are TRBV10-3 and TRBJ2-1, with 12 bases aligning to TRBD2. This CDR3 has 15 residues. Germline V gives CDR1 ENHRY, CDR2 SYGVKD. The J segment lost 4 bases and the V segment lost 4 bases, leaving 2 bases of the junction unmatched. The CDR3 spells CAISGTSGIYNEQFF. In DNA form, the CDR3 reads TGTGCCATCAGTGGGACTAGCGGGATATACAATGAGCAGTTCTTC.

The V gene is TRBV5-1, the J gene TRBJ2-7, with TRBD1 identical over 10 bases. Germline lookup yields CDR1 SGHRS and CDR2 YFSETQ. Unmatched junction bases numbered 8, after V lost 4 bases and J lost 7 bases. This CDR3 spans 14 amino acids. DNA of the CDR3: TGCGCCAGCAGCCAGGACAGGGGGGGTCGGGAGCAGTACTTC. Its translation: CASSQDRGGREQYF.

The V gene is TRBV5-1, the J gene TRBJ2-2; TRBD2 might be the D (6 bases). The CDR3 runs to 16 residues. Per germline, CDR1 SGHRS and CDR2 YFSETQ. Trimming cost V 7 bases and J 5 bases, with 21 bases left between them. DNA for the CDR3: TGCGCCAGCGGCCCACGCGGAGGGTGGAATACCGGGGAGCTGTTTTTT. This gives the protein CASGPRGGWNTGELFF.

CDR3 residues: CATSRGTQGVLETQYF. The CDR3 nucleotides are TGTGCCACCAGCAGGGGCACACAAGGAGTGTTGGAGACCCAGTACTTC. J is TRBJ2-5 and V is TRBV15; no clear D gene. Trimming took 3 bases from V and 5 from J, leaving 19 bases between them. Germline CDR1 LNHNV, CDR2 YYDKDF (reference sequence). This CDR3 spans 16 amino acids. Based on the CDR3 plus reference TRBV15 and TRBJ2-5, the full variable domain is DAMVIQNPRYQVTQFGKPVTLSCSQTLNHNVMYWYQQKSSQAPKLLFHYYDKDFNNEADTPDNFQSRRPNTSFCFLDIRSPGLGDTAMYLCATSRGTQGVLETQYFGPGTRLLVL.

The CDR3 DNA reads TGCAGTGCTAGAGTTGTGACTAACTATGGCTACACCTTC. Translating it yields CSARVVTNYGYTF. The V gene is TRBV20-1, the J gene TRBJ1-2; D not resolved. CDR3 length: 13 amino acids. The germline CDR1 and CDR2 sequences are DFQATT and SNEGSKA (reference sequence). V dropped 1 base and J dropped 0 bases, with 6 bases sitting between them.

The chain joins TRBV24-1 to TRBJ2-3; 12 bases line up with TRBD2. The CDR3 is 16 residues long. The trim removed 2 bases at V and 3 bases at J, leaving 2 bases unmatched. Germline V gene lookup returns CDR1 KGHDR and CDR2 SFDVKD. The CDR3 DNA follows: TGTGCCACCAGTGATTCCGGACTAGCGGGGACAGATACGCAGTATTTT. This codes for CATSDSGLAGTDTQYF.

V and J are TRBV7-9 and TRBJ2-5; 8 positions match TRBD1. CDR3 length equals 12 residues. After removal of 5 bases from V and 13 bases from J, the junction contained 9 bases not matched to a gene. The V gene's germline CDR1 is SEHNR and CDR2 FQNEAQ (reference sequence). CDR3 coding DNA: TGTGCCAGCAGCGTATTACAGGGGGTTTCGTACTTC. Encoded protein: CASSVLQGVSYF.

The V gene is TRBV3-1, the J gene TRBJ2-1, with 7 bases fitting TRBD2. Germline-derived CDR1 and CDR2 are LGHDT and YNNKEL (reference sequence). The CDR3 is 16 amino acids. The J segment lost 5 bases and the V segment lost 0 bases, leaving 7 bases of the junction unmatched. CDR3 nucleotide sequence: TGTGCCAGCAGCCAAGAATTGGGGGGAGGGGACAATGAGCAGTTCTTC. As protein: CASSQELGGGDNEQFF.

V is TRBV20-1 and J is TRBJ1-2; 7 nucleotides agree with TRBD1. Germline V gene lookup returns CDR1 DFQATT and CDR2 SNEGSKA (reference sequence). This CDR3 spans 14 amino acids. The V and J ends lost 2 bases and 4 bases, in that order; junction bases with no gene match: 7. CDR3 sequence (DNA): TGCAGTGCTAGACTGACAGGGTGGAGCTATGGCTACACCTTC. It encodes CSARLTGWSYGYTF.